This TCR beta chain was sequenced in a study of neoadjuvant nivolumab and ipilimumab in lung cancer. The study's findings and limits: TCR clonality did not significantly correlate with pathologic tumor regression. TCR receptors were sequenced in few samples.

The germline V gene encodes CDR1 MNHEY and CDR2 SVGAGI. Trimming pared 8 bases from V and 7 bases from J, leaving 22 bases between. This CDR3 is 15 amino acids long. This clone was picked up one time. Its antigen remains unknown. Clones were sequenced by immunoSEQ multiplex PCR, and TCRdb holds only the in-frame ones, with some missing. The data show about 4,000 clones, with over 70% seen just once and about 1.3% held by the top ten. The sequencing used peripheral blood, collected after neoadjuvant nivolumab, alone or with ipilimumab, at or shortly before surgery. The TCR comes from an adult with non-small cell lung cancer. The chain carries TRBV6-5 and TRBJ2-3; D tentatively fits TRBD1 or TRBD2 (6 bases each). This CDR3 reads CASQVTRGGSYTQYF. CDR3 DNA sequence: TGTGCCAGCCAAGTCACTAGAGGGGGGTCATATACGCAGTATTTT.